A selection of T cell receptor beta chains follows, all from one sample in a study of blood T cell repertoires in COVID-19. The protocol was immunoSEQ multiplex PCR, while the TCRdb copy is restricted to in-frame clones and leaves out a portion. In the table there are a few hundred thousand clones, 70% to 90% of which are singletons. Sequencing was carried out using peripheral blood. The source is a young man with active or convalescent COVID-19. The CDR3 runs from the conserved cysteine through the conserved F or W. The order of the fields is CDR3 protein, CDR3 DNA, clone size, D gene, J gene, V gene. The D gene is left open where the match is weak. The listing skips clone size in some rows; elsewhere it reads once, few, many or a size class.

cdr3_aa: CASSIQRVAGSTGELFF; cdr3_nt: TGTGCCAGTAGTATACAGCGAGTAGCGGGGAGCACCGGGGAGCTGTTTTTT; clone_size: -; d_call: TRBD2; j_call: TRBJ2-2; v_call: TRBV19
cdr3_aa: CASSYGSGRLRYNEQFF; cdr3_nt: TGTGCCAGCAGTTACGGTAGCGGGAGACTTCGGTACAATGAGCAGTTCTTC; clone_size: once; d_call: TRBD2; j_call: TRBJ2-1; v_call: TRBV6-2/TRBV6-3
cdr3_aa: CAWSETAGQGYTF; cdr3_nt: TGTGCCTGGAGTGAAACCGCTGGGCAGGGCTACACCTTC; clone_size: once; d_call: -; j_call: TRBJ1-2; v_call: TRBV30
cdr3_aa: CASSGQSLYEQYF; cdr3_nt: TGTGCCAGTAGTGGGCAGAGCCTCTACGAGCAGTACTTC; clone_size: -; d_call: -; j_call: TRBJ2-7; v_call: TRBV19
cdr3_aa: CAWNDFGTAYEQYF; cdr3_nt: TGTGCCTGGAACGACTTCGGGACAGCCTACGAGCAGTACTTC; clone_size: -; d_call: TRBD1; j_call: TRBJ2-7; v_call: TRBV30
cdr3_aa: CASSQVGQGSNQPQHF; cdr3_nt: TGCGCCAGCAGCCAAGTGGGACAGGGAAGCAATCAGCCCCAGCATTTT; clone_size: -; d_call: TRBD1; j_call: TRBJ1-5; v_call: TRBV4-1
cdr3_aa: CASSVDPGGSYEQYF; cdr3_nt: TGTGCCAGCAGCGTAGACCCGGGAGGCAGCTACGAGCAGTACTTC; clone_size: -; d_call: TRBD2; j_call: TRBJ2-7; v_call: TRBV9
cdr3_aa: CASIETGAETQYF; cdr3_nt: TGTGCCAGCATCGAAACAGGGGCCGAGACCCAGTACTTC; clone_size: -; d_call: TRBD1; j_call: TRBJ2-5; v_call: TRBV6-5
cdr3_aa: CASSLSEDTQYF; cdr3_nt: TGTGCCAGCTCACTATCGGAGGATACGCAGTATTTT; clone_size: -; d_call: -; j_call: TRBJ2-3; v_call: TRBV18
cdr3_aa: CASSLTSSGRTYEQYF; cdr3_nt: TGTGCCAGCAGCTTAACGTCTAGCGGGAGGACCTACGAGCAGTACTTC; clone_size: once; d_call: TRBD2; j_call: TRBJ2-7; v_call: TRBV11-3